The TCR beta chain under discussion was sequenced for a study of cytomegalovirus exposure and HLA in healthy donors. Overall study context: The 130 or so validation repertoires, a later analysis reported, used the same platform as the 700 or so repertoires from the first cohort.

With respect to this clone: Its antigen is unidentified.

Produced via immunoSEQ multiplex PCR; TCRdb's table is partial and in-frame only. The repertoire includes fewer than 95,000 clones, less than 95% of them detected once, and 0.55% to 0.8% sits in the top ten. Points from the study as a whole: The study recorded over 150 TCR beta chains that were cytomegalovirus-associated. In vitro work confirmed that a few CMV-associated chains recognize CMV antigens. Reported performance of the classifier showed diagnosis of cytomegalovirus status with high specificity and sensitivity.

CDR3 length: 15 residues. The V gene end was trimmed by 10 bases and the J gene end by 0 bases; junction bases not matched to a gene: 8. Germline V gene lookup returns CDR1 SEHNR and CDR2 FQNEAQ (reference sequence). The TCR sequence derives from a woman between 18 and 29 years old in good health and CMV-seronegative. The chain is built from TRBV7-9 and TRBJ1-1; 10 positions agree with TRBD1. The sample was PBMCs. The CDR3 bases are TGTGCCACCTTCAGACAGGGGGCCTTGAACACTGAAGCTTTCTTT. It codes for CATFRQGALNTEAFF.